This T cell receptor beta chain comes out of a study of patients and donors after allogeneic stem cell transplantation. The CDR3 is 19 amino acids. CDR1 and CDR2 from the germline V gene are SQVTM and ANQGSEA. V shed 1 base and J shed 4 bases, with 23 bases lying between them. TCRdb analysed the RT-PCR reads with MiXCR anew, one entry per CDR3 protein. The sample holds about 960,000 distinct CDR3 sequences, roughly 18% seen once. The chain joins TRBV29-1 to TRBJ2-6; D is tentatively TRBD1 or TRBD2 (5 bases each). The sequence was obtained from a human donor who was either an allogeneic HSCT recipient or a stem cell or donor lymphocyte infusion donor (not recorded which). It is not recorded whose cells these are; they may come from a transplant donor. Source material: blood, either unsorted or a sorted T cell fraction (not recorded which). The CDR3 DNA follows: TGCAGCGTTGAAGCGGAAAAGGATGGGGACCTTAAAGGGGCCAACGTCCTGACTTTC. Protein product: CSVEAEKDGDLKGANVLTF.